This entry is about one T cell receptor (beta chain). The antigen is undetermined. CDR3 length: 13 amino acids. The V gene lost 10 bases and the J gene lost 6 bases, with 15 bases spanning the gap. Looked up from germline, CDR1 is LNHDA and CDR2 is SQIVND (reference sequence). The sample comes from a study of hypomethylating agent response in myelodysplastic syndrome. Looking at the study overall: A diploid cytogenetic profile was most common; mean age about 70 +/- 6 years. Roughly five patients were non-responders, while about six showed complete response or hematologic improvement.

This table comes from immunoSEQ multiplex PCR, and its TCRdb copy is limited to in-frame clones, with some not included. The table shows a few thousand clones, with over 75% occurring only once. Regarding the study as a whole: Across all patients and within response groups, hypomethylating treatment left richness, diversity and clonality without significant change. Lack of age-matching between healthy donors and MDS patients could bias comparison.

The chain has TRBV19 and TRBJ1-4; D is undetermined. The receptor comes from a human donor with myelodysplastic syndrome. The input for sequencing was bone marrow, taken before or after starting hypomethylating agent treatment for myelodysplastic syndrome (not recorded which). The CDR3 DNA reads TGTGCCACCATAGACCCTTGGGATGAAAAACTGTTTTTT. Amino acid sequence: CATIDPWDEKLFF.